This TCR beta chain was documented in a study of blood T cell repertoires in COVID-19. Study-level information: Whether acute or convalescent, the COVID-19 samples came from the United States, Italy and Spain.

TCRdb's table, derived via immunoSEQ multiplex PCR, lists solely in-frame clones and lacks some. The repertoire includes 130,000 to 150,000 clones, almost 90% of them detected once, and about 10% sits in the top ten. The CDR3 contains 16 residues. V trimming: 2 bases; J trimming: 0 bases; junction bases outside the gene matches: 3. CDR1 and CDR2 (germline): SGHTA, FQGTGA. Sequences were obtained from peripheral blood. The source of this sequence is a man in his fifties with active or convalescent COVID-19. The chain recombines TRBV7-3 with TRBJ2-1; TRBD2 matches at 8 bases. The CDR3 loop reads CASSLASGSSYNEQFF. The CDR3 nucleotides are TGTGCCAGCAGCTTAGCAAGCGGGAGCTCCTACAATGAGCAGTTCTTC.